These T cell receptor beta chains were read from a single sample in a study of T cell responses to AZD1222 COVID-19 vaccine. Generated by immunoSEQ multiplex PCR, the TCRdb table keeps only in-frame clones and is missing some. The table includes roughly 140,000 clones, approximately 88% detected once. This sample comprised peripheral blood, obtained on day 0 of MenACWY control vaccination. These receptors were taken from an adult in good health. Each CDR3 is given with its conserved first and last residue. D genes are given only for firm matches. A row's size may be missing; if present it is once, few, many or a size class.

TRBV19	13	TRBJ1-2	few	NA	CASSITGNYGYTF	TGTGCCAGTAGTATCACCGGGAACTATGGCTACACCTTC
TRBV7-2	17	TRBJ2-1	NA	NA	CASSLEVGAGALNEQFF	TGTGCCAGCAGCTTAGAGGTCGGGGCGGGTGCCCTAAATGAGCAGTTCTTC
TRBV29-1	13	TRBJ2-7	NA	NA	CSVETPSSYEQYF	TGCAGCGTTGAAACCCCTAGCTCCTACGAGCAGTACTTC
TRBV5-1	15	TRBJ2-7	NA	TRBD1	CASSLGGTGFREQYF	TGCGCCAGCAGCCTTGGGGGGACAGGGTTCCGCGAGCAGTACTTC
TRBV19	14	TRBJ1-5	NA	NA	CAKAMGAGNQPQHF	TGTGCCAAAGCCATGGGGGCAGGCAATCAGCCCCAGCATTTT
TRBV30	13	TRBJ2-7	NA	NA	CAWSEGGPYEQYF	TGTGCCTGGAGTGAGGGGGGACCTTACGAGCAGTACTTC
TRBV12-5	12	TRBJ1-2	NA	NA	CASGLPGSGYTF	TGTGCTAGTGGTTTGCCAGGGTCCGGCTACACCTTC
TRBV24-1	13	TRBJ1-2	NA	NA	CATSDPANYGYTF	TGTGCCACCAGTGATCCGGCTAACTATGGCTACACCTTC
TRBV5-1	16	TRBJ2-1	NA	TRBD1	CASSLGGQGLYNEQFF	TGCGCCAGCAGCTTGGGGGGACAGGGGTTATACAATGAGCAGTTCTTC
TRBV10-3	13	TRBJ1-2	NA	TRBD1	CAIRQGAEDGYTF	TGTGCCATCAGACAGGGGGCTGAGGATGGCTACACCTTC
TRBV7-2	16	TRBJ2-3	NA	TRBD2	CASSPSGGTLRATQYF	TGTGCCAGCAGCCCGAGCGGGGGTACCCTCCGTGCGACGCAGTATTTT
TRBV20-1	15	TRBJ2-3	NA	TRBD2	CSASRGVAGRDTQYF	TGCAGTGCTAGTCGAGGGGTAGCGGGAAGGGATACGCAGTATTTT
TRBV4-3	15	TRBJ1-4	NA	NA	CASSRTAARTEKLFF	TGCGCCAGCAGCCGTACAGCCGCCAGGACTGAAAAACTGTTTTTT
TRBV18	13	TRBJ2-1	NA	NA	CASSQRQVDEQFF	TGTGCCAGCTCACAGCGACAGGTAGATGAGCAGTTCTTC
TRBV28	16	TRBJ1-5	NA	TRBD1	CASSLSRGRGNQPQHF	TGTGCCAGCAGTTTATCCAGGGGGCGGGGCAATCAGCCCCAGCATTTT
TRBV5-4	14	TRBJ2-7	NA	TRBD1	CASRDRGRSYEQYF	TGTGCCAGCAGGGACAGGGGTCGGTCCTACGAGCAGTACTTC
TRBV7-2	13	TRBJ1-2	NA	NA	CASSLIDNYGYTF	TGTGCCAGCAGTCTTATCGATAACTATGGCTACACCTTC
TRBV7-9	13	TRBJ1-5	NA	NA	CASSLGPNQPQHF	TGTGCCAGCAGCTTAGGCCCCAATCAGCCCCAGCATTTT
TRBV6-5	15	TRBJ2-3	NA	NA	CASSPAETSTDTQYF	TGTGCCAGCAGTCCGGCGGAGACTAGCACAGATACGCAGTATTTT
TRBV5-1	14	TRBJ1-4	NA	NA	CASGLTATNEKLFF	TGCGCCAGCGGGTTGACCGCAACTAATGAAAAACTGTTTTTT
TRBV6-6	15	TRBJ2-3	NA	TRBD2	CASSPLTSGSDTQYF	TGTGCCAGCAGTCCCCTAACTAGCGGATCAGATACGCAGTATTTT
TRBV7-2	15	TRBJ2-7	NA	TRBD2	CASSFGLAGGFEQYF	TGTGCCAGCAGTTTCGGACTAGCGGGAGGGTTCGAGCAGTACTTC
TRBV5-8	15	TRBJ1-1	NA	TRBD1	CASSPGTGGWTEAFF	TGTGCCAGCAGCCCAGGGACAGGTGGATGGACTGAAGCTTTCTTT
TRBV19	15	TRBJ2-1	few	NA	CASSLGGGSYNEQFF	TGTGCCAGTAGTCTCGGGGGCGGCTCCTACAATGAGCAGTTCTTC
TRBV7-2	13	TRBJ2-1	NA	TRBD2	CASSEIRLAEQFF	TGTGCCAGCAGCGAGATACGACTAGCGGAGCAGTTCTTC
TRBV18	16	TRBJ2-2	NA	TRBD2	CASSPVTSGSPGELFF	TGTGCCAGCTCACCTGTGACTAGCGGGAGCCCCGGGGAGCTGTTTTTT
TRBV7-2	14	TRBJ2-7	few	NA	CASSLAPGQTEQYF	TGTGCCAGCAGCTTAGCCCCCGGACAAACCGAGCAGTACTTC
TRBV7-2	18	TRBJ2-4	once	NA	CASSLAFRVEGTKNIQYF	TGTGCCAGCAGCTTAGCGTTCCGGGTAGAGGGAACCAAAAACATTCAGTACTTC
TRBV2	15	TRBJ1-1	NA	NA	CASTRQDPVNTEAFF	TGTGCCAGCACCCGACAGGATCCGGTGAACACTGAAGCTTTCTTT
TRBV7-9	13	TRBJ2-5	few	TRBD1	CASSLDRGETQYF	TGTGCCAGCAGCTTAGACAGGGGAGAGACCCAGTACTTC
TRBV10-3	15	TRBJ1-3	once	NA	CAIGEQATSGNTIYF	TGTGCCATCGGGGAACAGGCAACCTCTGGAAACACCATATATTTT
TRBV7-8	18	TRBJ1-6	NA	TRBD1	CASSQSRDRSSYNSPLHF	TGTGCCAGCAGCCAATCTCGGGACAGGAGCTCCTATAATTCACCCCTCCACTTT
TRBV15	17	TRBJ1-2	many	NA	CATSEGPRTELNYGYTF	TGTGCCACCAGCGAGGGACCTCGGACAGAGCTTAACTATGGCTACACCTTC
TRBV11-2	14	TRBJ1-5	NA	NA	CASSLGGQLQPQHF	TGTGCCAGCAGCTTAGGGGGACAACTACAGCCCCAGCATTTT
TRBV7-2	17	TRBJ2-3	NA	NA	CASRHRDGLTSTDTQYF	TGTGCCAGCAGGCACCGGGATGGGCTTACTAGCACAGATACGCAGTATTTT
TRBV5-8	13	TRBJ2-5	NA	NA	CASSLVGGETQYF	TGTGCCAGCAGCTTGGTTGGGGGAGAGACCCAGTACTTC
TRBV5-1	22	TRBJ2-6	NA	TRBD1	CASSSIPGTGGDSGAGANVLTF	TGCGCCAGCAGCTCTATACCTGGGACAGGCGGGGATTCTGGGGCCGGGGCCAACGTCCTGACTTTC
TRBV2	13	TRBJ1-1	NA	NA	CASSDEGNTEAFF	TGTGCCAGCAGTGATGAGGGGAACACTGAAGCTTTCTTT
TRBV19	13	TRBJ1-3	once	NA	CASSMQRGNTIYF	TGTGCCAGTAGTATGCAGCGTGGAAACACCATATATTTT
TRBV7-9	14	TRBJ1-5	NA	NA	CASSFPGVNQPQHF	TGTGCCAGCAGCTTTCCAGGGGTCAATCAGCCCCAGCATTTT
TRBV5-4	16	TRBJ2-5	NA	TRBD2	CASSLSGLAIQETQYF	TGTGCCAGCAGCTTATCGGGACTAGCGATCCAAGAGACCCAGTACTTC
TRBV7-9	15	TRBJ2-1	NA	TRBD2	CASSFAGAGYNEQFF	TGTGCCAGCAGCTTTGCGGGAGCGGGCTACAATGAGCAGTTCTTC
TRBV7-9	17	TRBJ2-6	few	TRBD1	CASSLEQGAAGANVLTF	TGTGCCAGCAGCTTAGAACAGGGGGCAGCGGGGGCCAACGTCCTGACTTTC
TRBV30	15	TRBJ2-2	NA	NA	CAWKKDTGGAGELFF	TGTGCCTGGAAAAAGGACACCGGAGGGGCCGGGGAGCTGTTTTTT
TRBV7-9	18	TRBJ1-1	NA	TRBD1	CASSSTTGGYRRHTEAFF	TGTGCCAGCAGCTCAACGACAGGGGGGTATCGTCGGCACACTGAAGCTTTCTTT
TRBV9	15	TRBJ2-1	NA	TRBD1	CASSPRTGGANEQFF	TGTGCCAGCAGCCCTCGGACAGGGGGCGCGAATGAGCAGTTCTTC
TRBV7-8	16	TRBJ1-2	NA	NA	CASSLEAQGIGGGYTF	TGTGCCAGCAGCTTAGAGGCTCAGGGAATCGGGGGAGGCTACACCTTC
TRBV6-6	16	TRBJ2-2	NA	TRBD2	CASRYRAGGGIGELFF	TGTGCCAGCAGATACCGAGCGGGGGGCGGGATCGGGGAGCTGTTTTTT
TRBV5-1	14	TRBJ1-2	NA	TRBD1	CASSYGQGANGYTF	TGCGCCAGCAGCTACGGACAGGGGGCAAATGGCTACACCTTC
TRBV29-1	12	TRBJ1-2	NA	NA	CSVWGSGYGYTF	TGCAGCGTTTGGGGTTCGGGGTATGGCTACACCTTC
TRBV5-6	13	TRBJ2-7	few	TRBD1	CASSFQGVYEQYF	TGTGCCAGCAGCTTCCAGGGGGTCTACGAGCAGTACTTC
TRBV3-1/TRBV3-2	13	TRBJ1-2	NA	NA	CASSTVGTYGYTF	TGTGCCAGCAGTACGGTGGGGACCTATGGCTACACCTTC
TRBV13	15	TRBJ1-6	once	NA	CASSDRRSYNSPLHF	TGTGCCAGCAGCGACAGACGCTCCTATAATTCACCCCTCCACTTT
TRBV6-2/TRBV6-3	14	TRBJ1-1	NA	NA	CASSGKVYDTEAFF	TGTGCCAGCAGTGGGAAGGTGTACGACACTGAAGCTTTCTTT
TRBV12-3/TRBV12-4	13	TRBJ1-5	NA	NA	CASKSGTRGPQHF	TGTGCCAGCAAATCCGGGACCCGTGGGCCCCAGCATTTT
TRBV18	12	TRBJ2-1	NA	TRBD1	CASSRQGNEQFF	TGTGCCAGCTCACGACAGGGCAATGAGCAGTTCTTC
TRBV4-1	15	TRBJ1-1	NA	NA	CASMYEWARGTEAFF	TGCGCCAGCATGTACGAGTGGGCGCGAGGCACTGAAGCTTTCTTT